This is a list of T cell receptor beta chains from one sample in a study of CD8 T cells in ankylosing spondylitis. TCRdb ran MiXCR on the 5' RACE reads and lists one entry per CDR3 protein. In the table there are about 800,000 distinct CDR3 sequences, approximately 10% of which are singletons. Sequencing was performed on blood, either unsorted or a sorted T cell fraction (not recorded which). These receptors all stem from a male donor with ankylosing spondylitis. Both conserved end residues are part of each CDR3. Fields, in order: D gene, J gene, clone size, V gene, CDR3 DNA, CDR3 protein. The D gene is left open where the match is weak. Clone size, where shown, is once, few, many, or a class for clones that have expanded.

D: TRBD2
J: TRBJ2-5
size: many
V: TRBV20-1
DNA: TGCAGTGCTGACGGGACTAGCCTCGAGACCCAGTACTTC
CDR3: CSADGTSLETQYF

D: .
J: TRBJ2-1
size: few
V: TRBV20-1
DNA: TGCAGTGCCAAGGAAGGGGCATTCTACAATGAGCAGTTCTTC
CDR3: CSAKEGAFYNEQFF

D: .
J: TRBJ1-5
size: .
V: TRBV28
DNA: TGTGCCAGCAGTTTAGGGGAACGGATTCAGCCCCAGCATTTT
CDR3: CASSLGERIQPQHF

D: .
J: TRBJ2-3
size: many
V: TRBV3-1
DNA: TGTGCCAGCAGCCCACGGGGACTTCGCACAGATACGCAGTATTTT
CDR3: CASSPRGLRTDTQYF

D: .
J: TRBJ1-2
size: few
V: TRBV24-1
DNA: TGTGCCACCAGTGATACCGGGACACAGAACTATGGCTACACCTTC
CDR3: CATSDTGTQNYGYTF

D: TRBD1
J: TRBJ1-1
size: .
V: TRBV7-9
DNA: TGTGCCAGCAGCAGATCCGGGACAGGAGGGACTGAAGCTTTCTTT
CDR3: CASSRSGTGGTEAFF

D: .
J: TRBJ1-1
size: many
V: TRBV6-1
DNA: TGTGCCAGTTCAAAGCGGGGGGGCACTGAAGCTTTCTTT
CDR3: CASSKRGGTEAFF

D: .
J: TRBJ1-2
size: many
V: TRBV6-2/TRBV6-3
DNA: TGTGCCAGCAATCGTGACAGCAACTATGGCTACACCTTC
CDR3: CASNRDSNYGYTF

D: TRBD1
J: TRBJ2-7
size: many
V: TRBV4-3
DNA: TGCGCCAGCAGCCAAGATTCGTCAGGGGTAGCGCCACGGGACAGGGATGGCGAGCAGTACTTC
CDR3: CASSQDSSGVAPRDRDGEQYF

D: .
J: TRBJ2-5
size: many
V: TRBV6-1
DNA: TGTGCCAGCAGCCGCAGGGCGTTAGAGACCCAGTACTTC
CDR3: CASSRRALETQYF

D: .
J: TRBJ2-7
size: few
V: TRBV27
DNA: TGTGCCAGCAGTTTTAAGGCCGCAGGGTACTACGAGCAGTACTTC
CDR3: CASSFKAAGYYEQYF

D: TRBD1
J: TRBJ2-7
size: .
V: TRBV6-2/TRBV6-3
DNA: TGTGCCAGCAGGACGGACAGGTTCTACGAGCAGTACTTC
CDR3: CASRTDRFYEQYF

D: .
J: TRBJ2-3
size: .
V: TRBV5-1
DNA: TGCGCCAGCAGCGATTGGCGTTACACAGATACGCAGTATTTT
CDR3: CASSDWRYTDTQYF

D: .
J: TRBJ1-2
size: many
V: TRBV5-1
DNA: TGCGCCAGCAGCCCTGCAGGGAACTATGGCTACACCTTC
CDR3: CASSPAGNYGYTF

D: .
J: TRBJ2-1
size: many
V: TRBV6-5
DNA: TGTGCCAGCAGTTACTCGACTAGGGTCTACAATGAGCAGTTCTTC
CDR3: CASSYSTRVYNEQFF

D: .
J: TRBJ2-5
size: .
V: TRBV7-2
DNA: TGTGCCAGCAGCTTAGAGCCGACCGCAAGGGATGAGACCCAGTACTTC
CDR3: CASSLEPTARDETQYF

D: TRBD1
J: TRBJ2-1
size: few
V: TRBV12-3/TRBV12-4
DNA: TGTGCCAGCAGTCGCTCAAGGGGGGACAGGGGAAATGAGCAGTTCTTC
CDR3: CASSRSRGDRGNEQFF

D: .
J: TRBJ2-5
size: few
V: TRBV5-1
DNA: TGCGCCAGCAGCTCCGGAACTGGGACCCAAGAGACCCAGTACTTC
CDR3: CASSSGTGTQETQYF

D: .
J: TRBJ1-2
size: few
V: TRBV28
DNA: TGTGCCAGCAGTTTGGGGACGGATATACAAAGCTATGGCTACACCTTC
CDR3: CASSLGTDIQSYGYTF

D: TRBD2
J: TRBJ2-2
size: .
V: TRBV20-1
DNA: TGCAGTGCTAATAGCGGGGGCCTCCGCGGGGAGCTGTTTTTT
CDR3: CSANSGGLRGELFF

D: TRBD2
J: TRBJ2-5
size: few
V: TRBV6-1
DNA: TGTGCCAGCTCGACAGCGGGAGTAGGAGAGACCCAGTACTTC
CDR3: CASSTAGVGETQYF

D: .
J: TRBJ2-1
size: few
V: TRBV7-2
DNA: TGTGCCAGCAGCTTAGACCTGGGAACCAATGAGCAGTTCTTC
CDR3: CASSLDLGTNEQFF

D: .
J: TRBJ2-7
size: .
V: TRBV18
DNA: TGTGCCAGCTCACCCGGCAGGGACTACGAGCAGTACTTC
CDR3: CASSPGRDYEQYF

D: .
J: TRBJ2-7
size: few
V: TRBV24-1
DNA: TGTGCCACCTCGTTGGGCGGCGAGCAGTACTTC
CDR3: CATSLGGEQYF

D: .
J: TRBJ2-1
size: .
V: TRBV20-1
DNA: TGCAGTGCTAGCGGGCTAGGGAGATACAATGAGCAGTTCTTC
CDR3: CSASGLGRYNEQFF

D: TRBD1
J: TRBJ1-2
size: .
V: TRBV20-1
DNA: TGCAGTGCGTTTCAACAGGGGGATGGCTACACCTTC
CDR3: CSAFQQGDGYTF

D: .
J: TRBJ2-7
size: few
V: TRBV28
DNA: TGTGCCAGCAGTTTACTTGCGGGATTTCGCTCCTACGAGCAGTACTTC
CDR3: CASSLLAGFRSYEQYF

D: .
J: TRBJ2-3
size: many
V: TRBV7-2
DNA: TGTGCCAGCAGCTTGGGAGTGGTGCACCTCACAGATACGCAGTATTTT
CDR3: CASSLGVVHLTDTQYF

D: .
J: TRBJ1-5
size: few
V: TRBV6-1
DNA: TGTGCCAGCAGCCTTAGTAACAGTGGCAATCAGCCCCAGCATTTT
CDR3: CASSLSNSGNQPQHF

D: TRBD1
J: TRBJ2-5
size: few
V: TRBV7-9
DNA: TGTGCCAGCAGCAGCCTGACAGGGGCTACAGAGACCCAGTACTTC
CDR3: CASSSLTGATETQYF

D: TRBD1
J: TRBJ2-6
size: .
V: TRBV28
DNA: TGTGCCAGCAGTTCCGGACAGGGGGGAATTTTTGGGGCCAACGTCCTGACTTTC
CDR3: CASSSGQGGIFGANVLTF

D: .
J: TRBJ2-3
size: few
V: TRBV14
DNA: TGTGCCAGCAGCCAACGACAGGTGCTAGATACGCAGTATTTT
CDR3: CASSQRQVLDTQYF

D: .
J: TRBJ2-2
size: .
V: TRBV29-1
DNA: TGCAGCGTTGAATGGGGCAGGGAAACCGGGGAGCTGTTTTTT
CDR3: CSVEWGRETGELFF

D: .
J: TRBJ1-1
size: .
V: TRBV27
DNA: TGTGCCAGCAAAAGCACAGGCATGAACACTGAAGCTTTCTTT
CDR3: CASKSTGMNTEAFF

D: TRBD2
J: TRBJ2-5
size: few
V: TRBV10-3
DNA: TGTGCCACCCTGGGGGAGGGGACAGAGACCCAGTACTTC
CDR3: CATLGEGTETQYF

D: TRBD2
J: TRBJ2-5
size: .
V: TRBV6-2/TRBV6-3
DNA: TGTGCCAGCAGTTACCCTGGGACTATTCAAGAGACCCAGTACTTC
CDR3: CASSYPGTIQETQYF

D: .
J: TRBJ2-3
size: .
V: TRBV29-1
DNA: TGCAGCGTTGAAGGGTCAGATACGCAGTATTTT
CDR3: CSVEGSDTQYF

D: .
J: TRBJ1-5
size: many
V: TRBV20-1
DNA: TGCAGTGCTAGATTTGCAGCCGCATATAGCAATCAGCCCCAGCATTTT
CDR3: CSARFAAAYSNQPQHF

D: TRBD2
J: TRBJ2-1
size: few
V: TRBV20-1
DNA: TGCAGTGTCTTAGCGGGAGGGTTCGATGAGCAGTTCTTC
CDR3: CSVLAGGFDEQFF

D: .
J: TRBJ1-2
size: .
V: TRBV6-5
DNA: TGTGCCAGCAGTTACTCGGCGGGGGTAGGGGGCTACACCTTC
CDR3: CASSYSAGVGGYTF

D: .
J: TRBJ2-2
size: .
V: TRBV2
DNA: TGTGCCAGCAGGCAGAGCGGGTCGAACACCGGGGAGCTGTTTTTT
CDR3: CASRQSGSNTGELFF

D: .
J: TRBJ1-1
size: few
V: TRBV5-1
DNA: TGCGCCAGCAGCCCCGAAGAGAACACTGAAGCTTTCTTT
CDR3: CASSPEENTEAFF